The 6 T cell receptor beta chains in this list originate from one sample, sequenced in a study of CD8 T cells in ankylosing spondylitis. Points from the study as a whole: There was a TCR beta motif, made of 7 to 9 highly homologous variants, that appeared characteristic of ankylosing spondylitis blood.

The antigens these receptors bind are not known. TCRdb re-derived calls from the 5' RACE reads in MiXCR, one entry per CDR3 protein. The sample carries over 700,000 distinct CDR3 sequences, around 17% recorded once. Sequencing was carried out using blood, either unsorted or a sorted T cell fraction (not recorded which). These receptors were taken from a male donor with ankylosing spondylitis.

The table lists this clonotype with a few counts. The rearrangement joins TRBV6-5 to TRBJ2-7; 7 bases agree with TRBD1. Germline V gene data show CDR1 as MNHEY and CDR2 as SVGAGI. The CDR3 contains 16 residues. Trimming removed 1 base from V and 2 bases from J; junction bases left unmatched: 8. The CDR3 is CASSYLARDRPYEQYF. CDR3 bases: TGTGCCAGCAGTTACTTGGCTCGGGACAGACCCTACGAGCAGTACTTC.

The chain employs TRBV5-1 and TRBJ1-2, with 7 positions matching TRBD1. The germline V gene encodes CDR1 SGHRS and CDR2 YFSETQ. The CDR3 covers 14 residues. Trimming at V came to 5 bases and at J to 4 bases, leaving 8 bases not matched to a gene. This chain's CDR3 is CASSSTGYGYGYTF. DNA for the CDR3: TGCGCCAGCAGTTCGACAGGGTACGGCTATGGCTACACCTTC. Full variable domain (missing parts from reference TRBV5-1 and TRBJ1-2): KAGVTQTPRYLIKTRGQQVTLSCSPISGHRSVSWYQQTPGQGLQFLFEYFSETQRNKGNFPGRFSGRQFSNSRSEMNVSTLELGDSALYLCASSSTGYGYGYTFGSGTRLTVV.

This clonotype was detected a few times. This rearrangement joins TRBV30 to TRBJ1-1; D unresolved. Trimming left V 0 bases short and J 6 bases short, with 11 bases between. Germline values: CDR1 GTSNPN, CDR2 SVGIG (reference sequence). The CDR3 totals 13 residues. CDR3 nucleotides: TGTGCCTGGAGTGTAATACTCTCTGCTGAAGCTTTCTTT. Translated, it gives CAWSVILSAEAFF.

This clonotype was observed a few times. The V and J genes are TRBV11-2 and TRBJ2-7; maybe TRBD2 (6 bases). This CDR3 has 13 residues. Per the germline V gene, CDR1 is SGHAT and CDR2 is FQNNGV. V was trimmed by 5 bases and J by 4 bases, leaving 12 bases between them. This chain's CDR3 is CASSRLDFYEQYF. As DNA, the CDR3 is TGTGCCAGCAGCCGACTAGACTTTTACGAGCAGTACTTC.

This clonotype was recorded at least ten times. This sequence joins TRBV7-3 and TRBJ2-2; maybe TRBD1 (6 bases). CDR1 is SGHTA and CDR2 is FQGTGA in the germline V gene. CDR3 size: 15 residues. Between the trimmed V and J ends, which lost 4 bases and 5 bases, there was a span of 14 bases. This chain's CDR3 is CASSSDRIETGELFF. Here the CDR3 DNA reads TGTGCCAGCAGCTCAGACAGGATCGAGACCGGGGAGCTGTTTTTT.

In DNA form, the CDR3 reads TGCGCCAGCAGCCGTTTAACTAGCGCGGGTTCCAATGAGCAGTTCTTC. Translating gives CASSRLTSAGSNEQFF. The chain joins TRBV4-1 to TRBJ2-1; the match to TRBD2 covers 7 bases. J was trimmed by 6 bases and V by 4 bases; bases with no gene match: 12. Germline V gives CDR1 MGHRA, CDR2 YSYEKL. This CDR3 spans 16 amino acids.